Listed below are T cell receptor beta chains from one sample, sequenced in a study of T cell responses to AZD1222 COVID-19 vaccine. Sequencing was performed with immunoSEQ multiplex PCR; in TCRdb, only in-frame clones are kept and a portion is missing. The sample includes roughly 78,000 clones, about 82% seen only once; the top ten take 2.9%. Sequencing used peripheral blood, obtained on day 0 of AZD1222 vaccination. These receptors all stem from an adult in good health. Each CDR3 is given with its conserved first and last residue. The order of the fields is V gene, D gene, clone size, J gene, CDR3 protein, CDR3 DNA. D genes are given only for firm matches. Clone size appears in some rows only: once, few, many, or a class for an expanded clone.

TRBV5-8,NA,NA,TRBJ1-2,CASTRTRGRYTF,TGTGCCAGCACCCGGACCCGGGGTCGCTACACCTTC
TRBV13,TRBD2,NA,TRBJ2-3,CASSLLRTSVTDTQYF,TGTGCCAGCAGCCTACTAAGGACTAGCGTGACAGATACGCAGTATTTT
TRBV5-1,NA,NA,TRBJ2-1,CASSARGAGENEQFF,TGCGCCAGCAGCGCCAGGGGGGCGGGAGAGAATGAGCAGTTCTTC
TRBV7-3,TRBD1,NA,TRBJ1-6,CASSSGTGNSPLHF,TGTGCCAGCAGCTCCGGGACAGGGAATTCACCCCTCCACTTT
TRBV19,NA,NA,TRBJ1-2,CASSITPQAHGYTF,TGTGCCAGTAGTATTACCCCACAGGCCCATGGCTACACCTTC
TRBV5-8,TRBD1,NA,TRBJ1-2,CASSLRTGHYGYTF,TGTGCCAGCAGCCTAAGGACAGGGCACTATGGCTACACCTTC
TRBV4-2,NA,NA,TRBJ2-1,CASSQEAAYNEQFF,TGTGCCAGCAGCCAAGAAGCGGCCTACAATGAGCAGTTCTTC
TRBV7-9,NA,NA,TRBJ2-3,CASSEFVVRTDTQYF,TGTGCCAGCAGCGAGTTTGTAGTTAGGACAGATACGCAGTATTTT
TRBV25-1,NA,NA,TRBJ1-2,CASSGGSGGYTF,TGTGCCAGCAGTGGGGGATCGGGGGGCTACACCTTC
TRBV5-4,NA,NA,TRBJ1-2,CASSLDGNSNYGYTF,TGTGCCAGCAGCTTGGATGGAAACTCTAACTATGGCTACACCTTC
TRBV19,TRBD1,NA,TRBJ1-1,CASITGGGRGEAFF,TGTGCCAGTATCACAGGGGGCGGGCGTGGTGAAGCTTTCTTT
TRBV5-8,NA,NA,TRBJ2-2,CASSLGETTGELFF,TGTGCCAGCAGCTTGGGTGAGACCACCGGGGAGCTGTTTTTT
TRBV2,TRBD2,NA,TRBJ2-5,CASSAGTSGGQETQYF,TGTGCCAGCAGTGCGGGGACTAGCGGGGGACAAGAGACCCAGTACTTC
TRBV19,NA,NA,TRBJ2-2,CASSIQVLNTGELFF,TGTGCCAGTAGTATACAGGTTCTTAACACCGGGGAGCTGTTTTTT
TRBV11-2,NA,NA,TRBJ2-3,CASSPRDSLWTDTQYF,TGTGCCAGCAGCCCCCGGGACTCCCTTTGGACAGATACGCAGTATTTT
TRBV5-1,TRBD1,NA,TRBJ1-2,CASSVQGRADGYTF,TGCGCCAGCAGCGTACAGGGGCGAGCGGATGGCTACACCTTC
TRBV6-2/TRBV6-3,TRBD2,NA,TRBJ2-5,CASSSGNGPPETQYF,TGTGCCAGCAGCAGCGGGAACGGACCCCCAGAGACCCAGTACTTC
TRBV29-1,TRBD1,NA,TRBJ1-1,CSAGQGGNTEAFF,TGCAGCGCTGGACAGGGAGGGAACACTGAAGCTTTCTTT
TRBV6-5,NA,few,TRBJ1-1,CASTETSEAFF,TGTGCCAGCACCGAGACCAGTGAAGCTTTCTTT
TRBV6-5,TRBD1,few,TRBJ1-5,CASSYSDRANQPQHF,TGTGCCAGCAGTTACTCGGACAGGGCCAATCAGCCCCAGCATTTT
TRBV6-5,NA,NA,TRBJ2-7,CASSPWGAGYEQYF,TGTGCCAGCAGCCCGTGGGGGGCGGGCTACGAGCAGTACTTC
TRBV4-2,NA,NA,TRBJ2-7,CASSPGQGGPYEQYF,TGTGCCAGCAGCCCAGGCCAGGGAGGCCCCTACGAGCAGTACTTC
TRBV2,NA,NA,TRBJ1-4,CASSEASGIANEKLFF,TGTGCCAGCAGTGAAGCGTCTGGGATAGCCAATGAAAAACTGTTTTTT
TRBV7-3,NA,NA,TRBJ2-3,CASSLTGASQDTQYF,TGTGCCAGCAGCTTAACTGGGGCCAGCCAGGATACGCAGTATTTT
TRBV6-5,TRBD1,few,TRBJ1-1,CASSIQGVGTEAFF,TGTGCCAGCAGTATCCAGGGGGTTGGCACTGAAGCTTTCTTT
TRBV6-5,NA,NA,TRBJ1-2,CASSYTRDKAYGYTF,TGTGCCAGCAGTTACACTCGGGACAAGGCTTATGGCTACACCTTC
TRBV7-9,TRBD2,NA,TRBJ2-1,CASSLVAASGGYNEQFF,TGTGCCAGCAGCTTAGTTGCGGCAAGCGGGGGCTACAATGAGCAGTTCTTC
TRBV6-6,TRBD1,NA,TRBJ2-1,CASSLDRGEYNEQFF,TGTGCCAGCAGTCTGGACAGGGGGGAGTACAATGAGCAGTTCTTC
TRBV6-5,NA,once,TRBJ1-2,CASSYSSAPLYGYTF,TGTGCCAGCAGTTACTCCTCGGCTCCACTTTATGGCTACACCTTC
TRBV12-3/TRBV12-4,NA,NA,TRBJ2-7,CASSLDQGYEQYF,TGTGCCAGCAGTTTAGATCAGGGTTACGAGCAGTACTTC
TRBV10-2,NA,NA,TRBJ2-4,CASSEARTLPKNIQYF,TGCGCCAGCAGTGAGGCTCGGACTCTACCCAAAAACATTCAGTACTTC
TRBV12-3/TRBV12-4,NA,NA,TRBJ1-5,CASAFGWNQPQHF,TGTGCCAGTGCTTTCGGGTGGAATCAGCCCCAGCATTTT
TRBV5-6,NA,once,TRBJ1-5,CASSRGVPNQPQHF,TGTGCCAGCAGCCGAGGGGTGCCCAATCAGCCCCAGCATTTT
TRBV7-9,NA,NA,TRBJ2-7,CASSSDLGTGRMEQYF,TGTGCCAGCAGCTCCGACTTGGGGACCGGCAGGATGGAGCAGTACTTC
TRBV10-3,NA,NA,TRBJ1-3,CAARTLSGSGNTIYF,TGTGCCGCACGGACTTTATCGGGATCTGGAAACACCATATATTTT
TRBV4-1,TRBD2,NA,TRBJ2-3,CASSRAGGTDTQYF,TGCGCCAGCAGCCGAGCGGGAGGGACAGATACGCAGTATTTT
TRBV7-2,TRBD2,NA,TRBJ2-1,CASSLAPLAGGYNEQFF,TGTGCCAGCAGCTTAGCCCCGCTAGCGGGGGGGTACAATGAGCAGTTCTTC
TRBV7-2,TRBD2,NA,TRBJ2-5,CASSLTSGSGETQYF,TGTGCCAGCAGCTTGACTAGCGGGAGTGGGGAGACCCAGTACTTC
TRBV10-2,TRBD1,NA,TRBJ1-5,CASSDGDSFNQPQHF,TGCGCCAGCAGTGACGGGGACAGCTTTAATCAGCCCCAGCATTTT
TRBV4-1,NA,few,TRBJ1-6,CASSPASKVPLHF,TGCGCCAGCAGCCCGGCCTCAAAAGTCCCCCTCCACTTT
TRBV12-3/TRBV12-4,NA,NA,TRBJ2-3,CASSFGDTQYF,TGTGCCAGCAGTTTCGGAGATACGCAGTATTTT
TRBV4-1,NA,NA,TRBJ1-6,CASSLRGNYNSPLHF,TGCGCCAGCAGCCTTAGGGGAAACTATAATTCACCCCTCCACTTT
TRBV2,TRBD2,NA,TRBJ2-1,CASRTSGGYNEQFF,TGTGCCAGCAGGACTAGCGGGGGTTACAATGAGCAGTTCTTC
TRBV19,NA,few,TRBJ1-1,CASSSVMPPRSTEAFF,TGTGCCAGTAGTTCGGTAATGCCCCCCCGCAGCACTGAAGCTTTCTTT
TRBV6-5,NA,few,TRBJ2-2,CASSYSDDDGELFF,TGTGCCAGCAGTTACAGTGATGATGATGGGGAGCTGTTTTTT
TRBV7-2,NA,NA,TRBJ2-3,CASSENSLLTDTQYF,TGTGCCAGCAGCGAGAACTCTCTCCTCACAGATACGCAGTATTTT
TRBV5-8,TRBD1,few,TRBJ2-5,CASSSRTQGAWETQYF,TGTGCCAGCAGCTCGCGAACCCAGGGGGCTTGGGAGACCCAGTACTTC
TRBV19,NA,NA,TRBJ1-2,CASSISGQLNYGYTF,TGTGCCAGTAGTATATCGGGGCAGCTCAACTATGGCTACACCTTC
TRBV15,NA,NA,TRBJ2-7,CATSHGRASEQYF,TGTGCCACCAGCCATGGGCGTGCTAGTGAGCAGTACTTC
TRBV19,NA,NA,TRBJ2-7,CASSRAPSYEQYF,TGTGCCAGTTCCCGGGCTCCCTCCTACGAGCAGTACTTC
TRBV5-6,NA,once,TRBJ1-3,CASSSYQTTGRWGNTIYF,TGTGCCAGCAGCTCCTACCAAACCACGGGACGGTGGGGAAACACCATATATTTT
TRBV5-1,NA,NA,TRBJ2-2,CASSPRGPNTGELFF,TGCGCCAGCAGCCCCCGGGGGCCGAACACCGGGGAGCTGTTTTTT
TRBV7-2,TRBD2,NA,TRBJ2-3,CASSLTSSGRDTQYF,TGTGCCAGCAGCTTAACGTCTAGCGGGAGGGATACGCAGTATTTT
TRBV12-5,TRBD1,NA,TRBJ1-2,CASGFSDRGGGYTF,TGTGCTAGTGGTTTCTCGGACAGGGGAGGAGGCTACACCTTC
TRBV18,TRBD2,NA,TRBJ2-7,CASSPGRAELAGAYEQYF,TGTGCCAGCTCACCGGGCAGGGCAGAACTAGCGGGGGCCTACGAGCAGTACTTC